One T cell receptor beta chain is described in this entry. Its antigen is unidentified. The CDR3 contains 14 residues. The germline V gene has CDR1 SGDLS and CDR2 YYNGEE. The V gene end was trimmed by 3 bases and the J gene end by 5 bases; junction bases not matched to a gene: 7. The sample originates from a study of cytotoxic CD8 clonotypes in ibrutinib-treated CLL. Background on the study: Response samples were taken after a median of about 12 months on treatment, range 6 to 36. General observations from the study: Clonality grew at ibrutinib response; at progression, it decreased back toward baseline.

The targeted sequencing depth was 1 in 200,000 to 1 in 1 million T cells. Only in-frame clones appear in the TCRdb table, and some are missing; sequencing was by immunoSEQ multiplex PCR. Of some 200,000 clones in the sample, approximately 79% were seen once. J is TRBJ1-2 and V is TRBV9, with TRBD1 matching over 7 bases. Material: PBMCs, obtained after 12 months of ibrutinib treatment. This TCR was sampled from a human donor with chronic lymphocytic leukemia. The DNA of the CDR3 is TGTGCCAGCAGCGGAGGGGGCTGGGAATATGGCTACACCTTC. Encoded protein: CASSGGGWEYGYTF.